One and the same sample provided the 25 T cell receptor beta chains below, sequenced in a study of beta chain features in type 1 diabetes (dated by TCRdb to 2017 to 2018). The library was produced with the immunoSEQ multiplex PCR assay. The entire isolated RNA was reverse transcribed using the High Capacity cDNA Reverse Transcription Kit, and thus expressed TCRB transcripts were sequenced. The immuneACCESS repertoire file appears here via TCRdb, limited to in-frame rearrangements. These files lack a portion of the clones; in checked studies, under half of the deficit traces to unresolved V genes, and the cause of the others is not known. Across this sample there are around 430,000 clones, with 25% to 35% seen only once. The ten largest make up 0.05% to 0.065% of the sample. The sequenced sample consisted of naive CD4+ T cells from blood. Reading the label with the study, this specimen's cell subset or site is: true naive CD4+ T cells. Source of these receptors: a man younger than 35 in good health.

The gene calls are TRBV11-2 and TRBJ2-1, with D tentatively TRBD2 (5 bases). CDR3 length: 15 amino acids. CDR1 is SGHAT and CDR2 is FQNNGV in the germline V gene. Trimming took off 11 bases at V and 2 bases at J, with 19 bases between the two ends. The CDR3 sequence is CASSPAPEPYNEQFF. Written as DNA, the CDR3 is TGTGCCTCTAGCCCTGCACCCGAACCCTACAATGAGCAGTTCTTC.

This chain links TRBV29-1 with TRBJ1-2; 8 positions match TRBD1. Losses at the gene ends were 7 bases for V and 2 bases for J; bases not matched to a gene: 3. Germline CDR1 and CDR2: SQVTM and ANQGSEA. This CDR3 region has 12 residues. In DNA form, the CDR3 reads TGCAGCGCAGGGGACAGGAACTATGGCTACACCTTC. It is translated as CSAGDRNYGYTF.

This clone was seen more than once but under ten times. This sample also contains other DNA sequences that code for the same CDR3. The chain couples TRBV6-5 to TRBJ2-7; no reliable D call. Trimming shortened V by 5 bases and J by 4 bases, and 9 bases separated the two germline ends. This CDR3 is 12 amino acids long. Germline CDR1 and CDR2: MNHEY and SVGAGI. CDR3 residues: CASSLDRYEQYF. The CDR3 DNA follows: TGTGCCAGCAGTCTGGACCGGTACGAGCAGTACTTC.

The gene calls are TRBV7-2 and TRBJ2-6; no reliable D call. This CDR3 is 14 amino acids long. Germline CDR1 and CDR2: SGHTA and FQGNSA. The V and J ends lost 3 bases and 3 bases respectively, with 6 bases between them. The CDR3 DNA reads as TGTGCCAGCAGCTTTGGGATTGGGGCCAACGTCCTGACTTTC. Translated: CASSFGIGANVLTF.

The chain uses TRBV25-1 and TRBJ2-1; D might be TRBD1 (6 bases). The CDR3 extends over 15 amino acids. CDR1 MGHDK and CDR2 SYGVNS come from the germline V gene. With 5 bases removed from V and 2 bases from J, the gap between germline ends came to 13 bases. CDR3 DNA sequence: TGTGCCAGCAGTCCCAGGGGAATCGCCTACAATGAGCAGTTCTTC. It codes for CASSPRGIAYNEQFF.

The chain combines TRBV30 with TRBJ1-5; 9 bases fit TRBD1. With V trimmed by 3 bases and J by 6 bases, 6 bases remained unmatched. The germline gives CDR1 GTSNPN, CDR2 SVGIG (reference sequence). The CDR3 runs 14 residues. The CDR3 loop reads CAWRGGTGPQPQHF. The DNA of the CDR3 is TGTGCCTGGAGAGGGGGGACAGGGCCTCAGCCCCAGCATTTT.

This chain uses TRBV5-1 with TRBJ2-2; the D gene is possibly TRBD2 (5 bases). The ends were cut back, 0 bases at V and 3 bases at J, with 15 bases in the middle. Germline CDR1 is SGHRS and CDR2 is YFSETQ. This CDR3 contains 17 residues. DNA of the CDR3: TGCGCCAGCAGCTTGGCGGGGTCACCATCATACACCGGGGAGCTGTTTTTT. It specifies CASSLAGSPSYTGELFF. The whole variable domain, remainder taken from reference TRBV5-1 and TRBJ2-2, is KAGVTQTPRYLIKTRGQQVTLSCSPISGHRSVSWYQQTPGQGLQFLFEYFSETQRNKGNFPGRFSGRQFSNSRSEMNVSTLELGDSALYLCASSLAGSPSYTGELFFGEGSRLTVL.

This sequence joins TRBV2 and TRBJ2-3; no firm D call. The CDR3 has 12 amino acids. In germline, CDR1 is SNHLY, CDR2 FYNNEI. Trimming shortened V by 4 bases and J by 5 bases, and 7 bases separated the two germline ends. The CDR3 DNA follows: TGTGCCAGCAGTGGCCTAGGAGATACGCAGTATTTT. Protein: CASSGLGDTQYF.

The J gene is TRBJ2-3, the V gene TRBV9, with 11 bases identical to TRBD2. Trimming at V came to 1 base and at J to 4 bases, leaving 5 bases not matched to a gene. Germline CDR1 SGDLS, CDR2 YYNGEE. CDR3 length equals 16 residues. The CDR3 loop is CASSVTTSGTADTQYF. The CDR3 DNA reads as TGTGCCAGCAGCGTAACGACTAGCGGGACGGCAGATACGCAGTATTTT.

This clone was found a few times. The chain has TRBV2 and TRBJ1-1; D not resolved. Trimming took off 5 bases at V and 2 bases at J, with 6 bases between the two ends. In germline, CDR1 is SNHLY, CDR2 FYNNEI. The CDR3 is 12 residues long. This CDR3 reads CASSPDNTEAFF. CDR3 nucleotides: TGTGCCAGCAGTCCGGATAACACTGAAGCTTTCTTT.

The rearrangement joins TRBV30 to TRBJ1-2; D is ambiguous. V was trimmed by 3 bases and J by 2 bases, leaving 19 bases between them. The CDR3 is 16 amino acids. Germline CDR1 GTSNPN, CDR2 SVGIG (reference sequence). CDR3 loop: CAWSAGVGSPNYGYTF. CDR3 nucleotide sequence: TGTGCCTGGAGCGCCGGGGTGGGCTCCCCCAACTATGGCTACACCTTC.

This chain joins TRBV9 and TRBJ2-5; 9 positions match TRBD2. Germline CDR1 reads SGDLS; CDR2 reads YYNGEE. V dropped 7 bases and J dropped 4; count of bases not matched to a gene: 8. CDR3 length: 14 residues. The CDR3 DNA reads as TGTGCCAGCGGTCCGGGACTAGCCCCAGAGACCCAGTACTTC. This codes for CASGPGLAPETQYF.

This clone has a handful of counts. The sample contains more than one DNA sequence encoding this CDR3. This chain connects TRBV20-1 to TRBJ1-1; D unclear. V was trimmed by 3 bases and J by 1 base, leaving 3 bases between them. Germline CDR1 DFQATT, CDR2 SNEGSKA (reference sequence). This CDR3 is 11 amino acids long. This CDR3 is CSASGNTEAFF. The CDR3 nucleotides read TGCAGTGCTAGCGGGAACACTGAAGCTTTCTTT.

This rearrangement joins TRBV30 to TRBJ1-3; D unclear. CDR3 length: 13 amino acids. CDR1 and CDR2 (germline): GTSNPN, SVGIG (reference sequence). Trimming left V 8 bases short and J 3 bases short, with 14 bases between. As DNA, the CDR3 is TGTGCCATGGCACAGCTCATTGGAAACACCATATATTTT. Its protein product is CAMAQLIGNTIYF. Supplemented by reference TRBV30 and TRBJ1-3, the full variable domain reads SQTIHQWPATLVQPVGSPLSLECTVEGTSNPNLYWYRQAAGRGLQLLFYSVGIGQISSEVPQNLSASRPQDRQFILSSKKLLLSDSGFYLCAMAQLIGNTIYFGEGSWLTVV.

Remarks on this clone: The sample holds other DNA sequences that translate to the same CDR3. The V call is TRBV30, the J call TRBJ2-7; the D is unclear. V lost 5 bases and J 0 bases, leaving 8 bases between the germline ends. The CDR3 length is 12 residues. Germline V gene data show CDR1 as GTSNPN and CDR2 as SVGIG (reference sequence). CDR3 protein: CAWGRDSYEQYF. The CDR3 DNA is TGTGCCTGGGGTAGGGACTCCTACGAGCAGTACTTC.

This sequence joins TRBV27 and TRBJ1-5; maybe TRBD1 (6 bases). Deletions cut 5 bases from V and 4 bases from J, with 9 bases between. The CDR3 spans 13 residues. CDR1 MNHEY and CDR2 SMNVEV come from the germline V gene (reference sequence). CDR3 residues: CASSITGNQPQHF. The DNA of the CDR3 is TGTGCCAGCAGTATTACAGGGAATCAGCCCCAGCATTTT.

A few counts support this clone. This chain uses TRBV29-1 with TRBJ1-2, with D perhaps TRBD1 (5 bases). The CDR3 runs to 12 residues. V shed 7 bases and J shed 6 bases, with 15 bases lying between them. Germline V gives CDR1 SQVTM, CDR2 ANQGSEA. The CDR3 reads CSAALGGHGYTF. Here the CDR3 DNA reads TGCAGCGCCGCTTTGGGGGGACATGGCTACACCTTC. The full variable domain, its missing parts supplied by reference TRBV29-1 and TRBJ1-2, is SAVISQKPSRDICQRGTSLTIQCQVDSQVTMMFWYRQQPGQSLTLIATANQGSEATYESGFVIDKFPISRPNLTFSTLTVSNMSPEDSSIYLCSAALGGHGYTFGSGTRLTVV.

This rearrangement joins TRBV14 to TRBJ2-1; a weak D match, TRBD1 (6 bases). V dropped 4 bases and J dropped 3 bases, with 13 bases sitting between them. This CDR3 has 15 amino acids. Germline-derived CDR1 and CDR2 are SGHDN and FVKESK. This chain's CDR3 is CASSRTRGNYNEQFF. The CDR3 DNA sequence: TGTGCCAGCAGCCGCACAAGGGGGAACTACAATGAGCAGTTCTTC.

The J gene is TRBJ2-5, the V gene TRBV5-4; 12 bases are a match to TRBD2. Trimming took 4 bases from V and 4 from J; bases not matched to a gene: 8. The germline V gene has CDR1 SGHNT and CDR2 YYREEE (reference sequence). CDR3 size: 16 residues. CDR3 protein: CASSSRTSGTGETQYF. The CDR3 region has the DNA TGTGCCAGCAGCAGCCGGACTAGCGGGACCGGAGAGACCCAGTACTTC.

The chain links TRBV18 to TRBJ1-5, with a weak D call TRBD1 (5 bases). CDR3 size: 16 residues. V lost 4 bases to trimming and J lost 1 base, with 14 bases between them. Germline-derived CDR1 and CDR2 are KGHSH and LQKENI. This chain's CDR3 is CASSLSGTGSNQPQHF. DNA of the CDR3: TGTGCCAGCTCACTTTCCGGGACTGGAAGCAATCAGCCCCAGCATTTT.

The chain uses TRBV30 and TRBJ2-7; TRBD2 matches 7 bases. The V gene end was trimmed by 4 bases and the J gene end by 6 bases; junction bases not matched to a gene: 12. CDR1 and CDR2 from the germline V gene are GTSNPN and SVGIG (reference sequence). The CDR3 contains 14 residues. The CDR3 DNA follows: TGTGCCTGGATGGGGGGGACCAGGCCTGTCGAGCAGTACTTC. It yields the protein CAWMGGTRPVEQYF.

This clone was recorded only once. As DNA, the CDR3 is TGTGCCATCAGTGAACCCACGGGACCGACTCAAGAGACCCAGTACTTC. The encoded protein is CAISEPTGPTQETQYF. This sequence joins TRBV10-3 and TRBJ2-5; perhaps D is TRBD1 or TRBD2 (5 bases each). The germline V and J ends were trimmed by 3 bases and 2 bases, with 16 bases remaining between them. Germline V gene data show CDR1 as ENHRY and CDR2 as SYGVKD. The CDR3 has 16 amino acids.

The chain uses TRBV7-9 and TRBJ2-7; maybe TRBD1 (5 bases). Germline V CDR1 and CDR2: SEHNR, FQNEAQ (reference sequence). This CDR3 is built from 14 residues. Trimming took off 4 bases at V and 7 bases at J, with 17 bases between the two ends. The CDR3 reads CASSYRRGMGEQYF. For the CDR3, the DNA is TGTGCCAGCAGCTACCGTAGGGGAATGGGGGAGCAGTACTTC. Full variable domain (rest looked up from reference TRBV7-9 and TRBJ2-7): DTGVSQNPRHKITKRGQNVTFRCDPISEHNRLYWYRQTLGQGPEFLTYFQNEAQLEKSRLLSDRFSAERPKGSFSTLEIQRTEQGDSAMYLCASSYRRGMGEQYFGPGTRLTVT.

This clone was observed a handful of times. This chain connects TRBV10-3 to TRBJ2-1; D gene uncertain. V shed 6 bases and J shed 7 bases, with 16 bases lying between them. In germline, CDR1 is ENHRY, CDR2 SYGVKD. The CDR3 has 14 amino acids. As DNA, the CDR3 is TGTGCCATCAGGGGTTTTATAGGGTCGAATGAGCAGTTCTTC. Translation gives CAIRGFIGSNEQFF.

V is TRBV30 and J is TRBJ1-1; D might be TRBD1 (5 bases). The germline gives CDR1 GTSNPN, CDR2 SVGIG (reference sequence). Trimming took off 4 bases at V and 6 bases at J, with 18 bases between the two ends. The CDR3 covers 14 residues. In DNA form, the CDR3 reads TGTGCCTGGACCTCCCAGGGACGAGGTGCTGAAGCTTTCTTT. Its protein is CAWTSQGRGAEAFF.